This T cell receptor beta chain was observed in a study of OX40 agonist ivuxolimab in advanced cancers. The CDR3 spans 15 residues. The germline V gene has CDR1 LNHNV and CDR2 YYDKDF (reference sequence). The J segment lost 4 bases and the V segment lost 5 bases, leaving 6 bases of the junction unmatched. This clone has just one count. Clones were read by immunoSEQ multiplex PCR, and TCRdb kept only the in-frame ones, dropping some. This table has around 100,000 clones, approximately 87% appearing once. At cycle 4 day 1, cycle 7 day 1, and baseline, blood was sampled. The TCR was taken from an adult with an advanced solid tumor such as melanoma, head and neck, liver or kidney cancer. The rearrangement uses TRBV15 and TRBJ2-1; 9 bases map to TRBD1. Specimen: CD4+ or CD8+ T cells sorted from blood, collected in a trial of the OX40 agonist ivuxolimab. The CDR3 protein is CATSPRDRVYNEQFF. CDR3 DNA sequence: TGTGCCACCAGCCCCCGGGACAGGGTTTACAATGAGCAGTTCTTC.